One sample yielded the 21 T cell receptor beta chains listed below, sequenced in a study of T cell responses to AZD1222 COVID-19 vaccine. Sequenced by immunoSEQ multiplex PCR; TCRdb stores in-frame clones only, minus some. In the table there are tens of thousands of clones, about nine tenths of which are singletons. This sample comprised peripheral blood, obtained 28 days after the second AZD1222 dose. These receptors all stem from an adult who received the AZD1222 COVID-19 vaccine.

The rearrangement joins TRBV30 to TRBJ1-5, with a tentative D call TRBD1 (5 bases). This CDR3 has 16 residues. The germline V and J ends were trimmed by 2 bases and 1 base, with 15 bases remaining between them. CDR1 GTSNPN and CDR2 SVGIG come from the germline V gene (reference sequence). CDR3: CAWSSGTLGSNQPQHF. The DNA of the CDR3 is TGTGCCTGGAGTTCCGGGACCCTGGGAAGCAATCAGCCCCAGCATTTT.

The genes are TRBV7-9 and TRBJ1-3; no definite D call. Germline CDR1 reads SEHNR; CDR2 reads FQNEAQ (reference sequence). Trimming stripped 7 bases from V and 0 bases from J, with 10 bases between. The CDR3 spans 14 residues. CDR3 region: CASTPGSSGNTIYF. CDR3 DNA: TGTGCCAGCACCCCCGGTTCCTCTGGAAACACCATATATTTT.

The chain is built from TRBV9 and TRBJ2-7, with TRBD2 matching 7 bases. The junction had 4 bases not matched to a gene; V was cut back by 4 bases and J by 0 bases. CDR1 is SGDLS, CDR2 YYNGEE, per germline. This CDR3 has 14 amino acids. CDR3 loop: CASSLGGYSYEQYF. The CDR3 DNA reads TGTGCCAGCAGCCTGGGGGGGTACTCCTACGAGCAGTACTTC.

As concerns this clone: The same CDR3 can be traced to other DNA sequences in this sample. The V call is TRBV5-6, the J call TRBJ2-5, with 7 bases aligning to TRBD2. The CDR3 spans 13 residues. The V gene's germline CDR1 is SGHDT and CDR2 YYEEEE. Germline trimming cut 2 bases from V and 3 bases from J; bases unmatched to any gene: 1. The CDR3 DNA reads TGTGCCAGCAGCTTTCTAGCGGAAGAGACCCAGTACTTC. Encoded protein: CASSFLAEETQYF.

The gene calls are TRBV30 and TRBJ2-2, with 7 positions matching TRBD1. In germline, CDR1 is GTSNPN, CDR2 SVGIG (reference sequence). Trimming cost V 4 bases and J 3 bases; bases outside gene matches: 5. The CDR3 is 14 residues long. The CDR3 sequence: CAWIGTEDTGELFF. Here the CDR3 DNA reads TGTGCCTGGATCGGGACAGAAGACACCGGGGAGCTGTTTTTT.

This clone appeared a few times. The rearrangement joins TRBV6-4 to TRBJ2-2, with D uncertain. CDR1 and CDR2 (germline): MRHNA, SNTAGT. The CDR3 is made up of 13 amino acids. Trimming stripped 0 bases from V and 5 bases from J, with 4 bases between. CDR3 protein: CASSDSTTGELFF. Written as DNA, the CDR3 is TGTGCCAGCAGTGACTCGACTACCGGGGAGCTGTTTTTT.

The chain links TRBV11-3 to TRBJ2-1; D is perhaps TRBD2 (6 bases). The germline CDR1 and CDR2 sequences are SGHNT and YENEEA. V was cut by 1 base and J by 8 bases, with 12 bases left in between. The CDR3 covers 14 residues. CDR3 coding DNA: TGTGCCAGCAGCTTAGGGCGGGGCATGGATGAGCAGTTCTTC. Protein: CASSLGRGMDEQFF. Drawing the rest from reference TRBV11-3 and TRBJ2-1, the complete variable domain is EAGVVQSPRYKIIEKKQPVAFWCNPISGHNTLYWYLQNLGQGPELLIRYENEEAVDDSQLPKDRFSAERLKGVDSTLKIQPAELGDSAVYLCASSLGRGMDEQFFGPGTRLTVL.

The chain recombines TRBV6-4 with TRBJ2-1; 9 nucleotides agree with TRBD2. The CDR3 consists of 17 residues. Germline assignment: CDR1 MRHNA and CDR2 SNTAGT. With V trimmed by 4 bases and J by 8 bases, 15 bases remained unmatched. In nucleotides, the CDR3 is TGTGCCAGCAGTGTCAAATCCGGGACTAGCCTGCTCGATGAGCAGTTCTTC. Protein product: CASSVKSGTSLLDEQFF.

The chain couples TRBV11-2 to TRBJ1-1; D uncertain. CDR1 is SGHAT and CDR2 is FQNNGV in the germline V gene. Trimming took 1 base from V and 6 from J, leaving 12 bases between them. The CDR3 extends over 14 amino acids. The CDR3 DNA sequence: TGTGCCAGCAGCTTAGGCCCGGGGATGGCTGAAGCTTTCTTT. Encoded protein: CASSLGPGMAEAFF.

The V and J genes are TRBV12-3 or TRBV12-4 and TRBJ2-7, with TRBD2 matching over 7 bases. The CDR3 is made up of 13 amino acids. The J segment lost 4 bases and the V segment lost 4 bases, leaving 4 bases of the junction unmatched. The CDR3 sequence is CASSSDGGYEQYF. For the CDR3, the DNA is TGTGCCAGCAGTTCGGACGGGGGGTACGAGCAGTACTTC.

Turning to this clone: This may arise from a read error, as a much more abundant clone is one base away. CDR3 sequence: CASTNTDTQYF. The CDR3 DNA is TGTGCCAGCACTAACACAGATACGCAGTATTTT. The chain joins TRBV6-5 to TRBJ2-3, with D unresolved. Between the trimmed V and J ends, which lost 7 bases and 2 bases, there was a span of 4 bases. Germline loops: CDR1 MNHEY, CDR2 SVGAGI. The CDR3 spans 11 residues.

V gene TRBV6-5 combines with J gene TRBJ2-7; D unresolved. Germline-derived CDR1 and CDR2 are MNHEY and SVGAGI. With 5 bases removed from V and 7 bases from J, the gap between germline ends came to 15 bases. The CDR3 loop spans 13 amino acids. CDR3 region: CASSRILQEEQYF. CDR3 DNA: TGTGCCAGCAGTCGGATTCTTCAAGAGGAGCAGTACTTC.

This clone was counted once. The chain employs TRBV7-8 and TRBJ1-6, with no clear D. The germline V and J ends were trimmed by 5 bases and 10 bases, with 9 bases remaining between them. CDR3 length: 12 amino acids. Germline CDR1 reads SGHVS; CDR2 reads FQNEAQ. DNA of the CDR3: TGTGCCAGCAGCCCCCCAGGCTCACCCCTCCACTTT. Protein: CASSPPGSPLHF.

V usage is TRBV6-2 or TRBV6-3 and J usage is TRBJ1-1; perhaps TRBD1 as D (5 bases). CDR1 MNHEY and CDR2 SVGEGT come from the germline V gene. V was trimmed by 4 bases and J by 6 bases, leaving 15 bases between them. This CDR3 has 14 amino acids. The CDR3 reads CASSSKIPGAEAFF. As DNA, the CDR3 is TGTGCCAGCAGTTCAAAAATCCCGGGGGCTGAAGCTTTCTTT.

The chain employs TRBV6-1 and TRBJ2-1, with 7 bases fitting TRBD2. The V gene end was trimmed by 3 bases and the J gene end by 5 bases; junction bases not matched to a gene: 7. Germline CDR1 MNHNS, CDR2 SASEGT. This CDR3 contains 15 residues. This CDR3 reads CASSEIGGGDNEQFF. CDR3 coding DNA: TGTGCCAGCAGTGAGATTGGGGGAGGGGACAATGAGCAGTTCTTC.

This chain uses TRBV25-1 with TRBJ2-7; TRBD2 matches 8 bases. The CDR3 spans 13 residues. Germline V CDR1 and CDR2: MGHDK, SYGVNS. Unmatched junction bases numbered 3, after V lost 4 bases and J lost 4 bases. The CDR3 loop is CASSVSGTYEQYF. The CDR3 DNA is TGTGCCAGCAGTGTTAGCGGGACTTACGAGCAGTACTTC.

This clone came up a few times. The chain carries TRBV2 and TRBJ2-3, with 13 bases identical to TRBD2. The CDR3 length is 16 residues. V dropped 4 bases and J dropped 5; count of bases not matched to a gene: 6. Germline CDR1 is SNHLY and CDR2 is FYNNEI. The CDR3 sequence: CASSATSGGAGDTQYF. CDR3 coding DNA: TGTGCCAGCAGTGCTACTAGCGGGGGGGCCGGAGATACGCAGTATTTT.

This sequence joins TRBV10-3 and TRBJ2-7, with 11 positions matching TRBD1. The CDR3 has 16 amino acids. V was pared by 3 bases and J by 5 bases, with 9 bases of the junction left unmatched. Per the germline V gene, CDR1 is ENHRY and CDR2 is SYGVKD. The CDR3 region has the DNA TGTGCCATCAGTGATTACTCCGGGACAGGGGGTCACGAGCAGTACTTC. Translation gives CAISDYSGTGGHEQYF.

This sequence joins TRBV11-2 and TRBJ1-3; D not resolved. The CDR3 has 15 residues. CDR1 and CDR2 (germline): SGHAT, FQNNGV. V gave up 6 bases and J gave up 0 bases, with 12 bases separating them. CDR3 protein: CASRDLRSSGNTIYF. The DNA of the CDR3 is TGTGCCAGCAGAGATCTAAGGTCCTCTGGAAACACCATATATTTT.

V gene TRBV2 combines with J gene TRBJ1-5; the D is unclear. Germline V gene lookup returns CDR1 SNHLY and CDR2 FYNNEI. V dropped 6 bases and J dropped 4 bases, with 4 bases sitting between them. The CDR3 is made up of 11 amino acids. The CDR3 region is CASSVNQPQHF. The CDR3 DNA follows: TGTGCCAGCAGCGTGAATCAGCCCCAGCATTTT. The variable domain in full, completed from reference TRBV2 and TRBJ1-5, reads EPEVTQTPSHQVTQMGQEVILRCVPISNHLYFYWYRQILGQKVEFLVSFYNNEISEKSEIFDDQFSVERPDGSNFTLKIRSTKLEDSAMYFCASSVNQPQHFGDGTRLSIL.

The chain recombines TRBV9 with TRBJ2-7; D is perhaps TRBD1 (6 bases). The CDR3 extends over 15 amino acids. V shed 0 bases and J shed 4 bases, with 14 bases lying between them. CDR1 SGDLS and CDR2 YYNGEE come from the germline V gene. The CDR3 spells CASSVGPQGRYEQYF. The CDR3 bases are TGTGCCAGCAGCGTAGGGCCCCAGGGGCGGTACGAGCAGTACTTC.